A single sample is the source of the 21 T cell receptor beta chains below, sequenced in a study of blood T cells in healthy people across ages. Primers used in a second PCR of roughly 6 to 11 cycles were a sample-barcoded 5' primer and a J-beta primer mix. TCRdb processed the 5' RACE reads anew with MiXCR; each CDR3 protein has one entry. The table lists around 1.5 million distinct CDR3 sequences, 35% to 45% of them singletons. Material for sequencing was blood. The receptors derive from a woman aged 18-29 years in good health.

This clonotype was observed a single time. The genes are TRBV28 and TRBJ1-2, with 7 bases that match TRBD1. Per the germline V gene, CDR1 is MDHEN and CDR2 is SYDVKM. CDR3 length: 11 residues. Losses at the gene ends were 11 bases for V and 3 bases for J; bases not matched to a gene: 3. CDR3 coding DNA: TGTGCCGTCGACAGGGACTATGGCTACACCTTC. It codes for CAVDRDYGYTF.

Only a few counts were recorded for this clonotype. The chain links TRBV12-3 or TRBV12-4 to TRBJ2-1; a possible D gene is TRBD2 (5 bases). This CDR3 spans 11 amino acids. With 8 bases removed from V and 9 bases from J, the gap between germline ends came to 11 bases. The CDR3 bases are TGTGCCAGCTCTAGCAGTCTTGAGCAGTTCTTC. Translated, it gives CASSSSLEQFF.

J is TRBJ1-2 and V is TRBV20-1, with 7 bases that match TRBD1. CDR1 DFQATT and CDR2 SNEGSKA come from the germline V gene (reference sequence). The CDR3 loop spans 13 amino acids. With 4 bases clipped from V and 4 bases from J, the junction kept 6 bases outside the gene matches. This CDR3 is CSATRQGTYGYTF. CDR3 nucleotide sequence: TGCAGTGCTACCCGACAGGGAACCTATGGCTACACCTTC.

A word on this clonotype: Germline and junction disagree at one end, which may indicate a read error. The genes are TRBV7-9 and TRBJ1-6; D perhaps matches TRBD1 (6 bases). Germline CDR1 SEHNR, CDR2 FQNEAQ (reference sequence). The length of the CDR3 is 15 residues. CDR3 sequence reads: CASNFLQGTNSPFHF. In nucleotides, the CDR3 is TGTGCCAGCAACTTCCTACAGGGAACTAATTCACCCTTCCACTTT.

Note on this clonotype: This may be a read error: a much more frequent sequence differs by one nucleotide. The rearrangement uses TRBV29-1 and TRBJ2-3; weak D call: TRBD2 (6 bases). The CDR3 spans 11 residues. Germline V gives CDR1 SQVTM, CDR2 ANQGSEA. Trimming pared 8 bases from V and 7 bases from J, leaving 13 bases between. CDR3 sequence: CSPAGLNTQYF. The CDR3 DNA sequence: TGCAGCCCAGCGGGTCTGAATACGCAGTATTTT.

The chain combines TRBV11-2 with TRBJ1-1; D is unresolved. CDR1 is SGHAT, CDR2 FQNNGV, per germline. The CDR3 spans 12 residues. V was trimmed by 0 bases and J by 11 bases, leaving 10 bases between them. The DNA for the CDR3 is TGTGCCAGCAGCTTAGAGATGAGGAGCGCTTTCTTT. As protein: CASSLEMRSAFF.

The chain employs TRBV9 and TRBJ2-1; 11 bases fit TRBD2. The length of the CDR3 is 14 residues. The J segment lost 9 bases and the V segment lost 6 bases, leaving 8 bases of the junction unmatched. From germline, CDR1 is SGDLS and CDR2 YYNGEE. CDR3 nucleotide sequence: TGTGCCAGCACCGGTAGCGGGGGGGCTGGTGAGCAGTTCTTC. Translation gives CASTGSGGAGEQFF.

This clonotype was recorded once. The gene calls are TRBV28 and TRBJ2-7; 12 nucleotides align to TRBD2. The CDR3 has 17 amino acids. V lost 3 bases to trimming and J lost 4 bases; unmatched junction nucleotides: 10. Germline assignment: CDR1 MDHEN and CDR2 SYDVKM. This CDR3 is CASSLLAGGLRRYEQYF. The CDR3 DNA sequence: TGTGCCAGCAGTTTGCTAGCGGGGGGGCTAAGGCGGTACGAGCAGTACTTC.

The chain recombines TRBV4-1 with TRBJ2-7; the D call may be TRBD1 or TRBD2 (5 bases each). Germline V lookup: CDR1 MGHRA, CDR2 YSYEKL. CDR3 length equals 15 residues. Trimming took off 0 bases at V and 10 bases at J, with 19 bases between the two ends. The CDR3 protein is CASSQDLWDPRAQYF. CDR3 coding DNA: TGCGCCAGCAGCCAAGATCTGTGGGACCCCCGGGCCCAGTACTTC.

This clonotype was found a few times. V gene TRBV7-2 combines with J gene TRBJ2-5; TRBD1 agrees at 9 bases. The junction had 15 bases not matched to a gene; V was cut back by 5 bases and J by 11 bases. The CDR3 has 15 residues. In germline, CDR1 is SGHTA, CDR2 FQGNSA. CDR3 sequence: CASSPRQGDGDEQYF. The CDR3 coding sequence is TGTGCCAGCAGCCCCCGACAGGGGGATGGCGATGAGCAGTACTTC.

V and J are TRBV3-1 and TRBJ2-3; TRBD1 matches at 9 bases. J was trimmed by 11 bases and V by 4 bases; bases with no gene match: 13. Germline V gene sequence: CDR1 LGHDT, CDR2 YNNKEL (reference sequence). The CDR3 covers 15 residues. In nucleotides, the CDR3 is TGTGCCAGCAGCCCTGGGATTACCGGACAGGGGATGCAGTATTTT. Protein: CASSPGITGQGMQYF.

This clonotype was seen a handful of times. This chain links TRBV29-1 with TRBJ1-1; D perhaps matches TRBD1 (6 bases). CDR3 length: 14 amino acids. Germline V CDR1 and CDR2: SQVTM, ANQGSEA. Deletions cut 6 bases from V and 11 bases from J, with 25 bases between. CDR3: CSVYRAMDRIQAFF. DNA of the CDR3: TGCAGCGTGTACAGGGCGATGGATAGAATCCAGGCTTTCTTT.

This clonotype has only one observation. This chain uses TRBV29-1 with TRBJ2-1; D gene unclear. The germline CDR1 and CDR2 sequences are SQVTM and ANQGSEA. V was trimmed by 3 bases and J by 8 bases, leaving 20 bases between them. This CDR3 is built from 15 residues. DNA for the CDR3: TGCAGCGTTGATTCGGGTCGGGTGGGGTTGGATGAGCAGTTCTTC. As protein: CSVDSGRVGLDEQFF.

The chain couples TRBV5-1 to TRBJ2-5; D could derive from TRBD1 or TRBD2 (6 bases each). The length of the CDR3 is 18 residues. CDR1 is SGHRS, CDR2 YFSETQ, per germline. Trimming took off 5 bases at V and 9 bases at J, with 32 bases between the two ends. The CDR3 protein is CASRQTEIPGTGAKAQYF. As DNA, the CDR3 is TGCGCCAGCAGGCAAACCGAGATCCCCGGGACGGGGGCGAAGGCCCAGTACTTC.

As regards this clonotype: One end of the junction varies from germline; a read error may be responsible. The rearrangement links TRBV4-1 to TRBJ2-1; 13 bases match TRBD2. This CDR3 has 16 residues. CDR1 and CDR2 from the germline V gene are MGHRA and YSYEKL. CDR3 bases: TGCGCCGGCAGCCTTACTAGCGGGGGGGCGACCTATGAGCAGTTCTTC. It encodes CAGSLTSGGATYEQFF.

The rearrangement uses TRBV7-9 and TRBJ2-3; 7 nucleotides line up with TRBD2. After removal of 1 base from V and 2 bases from J, the junction contained 3 bases not matched to a gene. The CDR3 runs to 15 residues. CDR1 is SEHNR, CDR2 FQNEAQ, per germline (reference sequence). Here the CDR3 reads CASSLGLANTDTQYF. For the CDR3, the DNA is TGTGCCAGCAGCTTAGGACTAGCAAACACAGATACGCAGTATTTT.

The genes are TRBV27 and TRBJ1-2; tentative D call: TRBD1 (5 bases). The germline V and J ends were trimmed by 8 bases and 4 bases, with 11 bases remaining between them. CDR1 and CDR2 from the germline V gene are MNHEY and SMNVEV (reference sequence). The CDR3 has 12 amino acids. The CDR3 sequence: CASGGGFYGYTF. CDR3 DNA sequence: TGTGCCAGCGGGGGGGGATTCTATGGCTACACCTTC.

The chain joins TRBV4-1 to TRBJ2-3, with 7 bases matching TRBD2. CDR3 length equals 16 residues. V was clipped by 3 bases and J by 2 bases; unmatched bases: 8. Germline lookup yields CDR1 MGHRA and CDR2 YSYEKL. CDR3 coding DNA: TGCGCCAGCAGCCAGCAAAAGCGGGATCACACAGATACGCAGTATTTT. It specifies CASSQQKRDHTDTQYF.

A note on this clonotype: This may be a read error, as it is one base from a much larger clone. The chain links TRBV12-3 or TRBV12-4 to TRBJ1-4; D uncertain. V shed 5 bases and J shed 7 bases, with 5 bases lying between them. The CDR3 length is 11 residues. The CDR3 DNA is TGTGCCAGCAGTATCAGTGAAAAACTGTTTTTT. Protein sequence: CASSISEKLFF.

The J gene is TRBJ2-7, the V gene TRBV18; a weak D match, TRBD2 (5 bases). Germline V CDR1 and CDR2: KGHSH, LQKENI. Trimming cost V 3 bases and J 4 bases, with 13 bases left between them. CDR3 length: 14 amino acids. The CDR3 DNA reads TGTGCCAGCTCACCTCCAGAGACGGGGTACGAGCAGTACTTC. Translation: CASSPPETGYEQYF.

The chain is built from TRBV13 and TRBJ1-2; weak D call: TRBD1 (5 bases). The germline V gene has CDR1 PRHDT and CDR2 FYEKMQ (reference sequence). There are 14 residues in the CDR3. Trimming removed 2 bases at V and 3 bases at J, with 10 bases between. The DNA for the CDR3 is TGTGCCAGCAGCTTATCAGGGCCAGACTATGGCTACACCTTC. It encodes CASSLSGPDYGYTF.